Below, 10 T cell receptor beta chains from the same sample are listed, as sequenced in a study of blood T cell repertoires in COVID-19. Measured with immunoSEQ multiplex PCR; TCRdb has only the in-frame clones, and not every one. The data hold about 170,000 clones, with around 87% observed a single time. Sequencing was carried out using peripheral blood. The receptors stem from a man aged 18 to 29 with active or convalescent COVID-19.

This clone was counted once. The chain links TRBV19 to TRBJ1-1, with D maybe TRBD1 (6 bases). Trimming cost V 7 bases and J 11 bases, with 17 bases left between them. Germline loops: CDR1 LNHDA, CDR2 SQIVND (reference sequence). The CDR3 runs 12 residues. The CDR3 loop reads CASTGTGGQAFF. CDR3 sequence (DNA): TGTGCCAGTACGGGGACGGGGGGGCAGGCTTTCTTT.

The chain couples TRBV14 to TRBJ2-7; tentative D call: TRBD1 (6 bases). Between the trimmed V and J ends, which lost 4 bases and 2 bases, there was a span of 12 bases. CDR1 is SGHDN and CDR2 is FVKESK in the germline V gene. The length of the CDR3 is 14 residues. Here the CDR3 reads CASSPSRGTYEQYF. DNA for the CDR3: TGTGCCAGCAGCCCGTCGAGGGGGACCTACGAGCAGTACTTC.

The chain links TRBV2 to TRBJ2-2; 9 nucleotides align to TRBD1. The ends lost 4 bases at V and 1 base at J; junction bases unmatched: 7. This CDR3 contains 17 residues. Germline CDR1 and CDR2: SNHLY and FYNNEI. The CDR3 reads CASSVGTGTQNTGELFF. The DNA of the CDR3 is TGTGCCAGCAGTGTTGGGACAGGGACCCAGAACACCGGGGAGCTGTTTTTT.

The chain joins TRBV24-1 to TRBJ1-2; a weak D match, TRBD1 (6 bases). This CDR3 is built from 12 residues. The V and J ends lost 9 bases and 6 bases respectively, with 13 bases between them. Germline V CDR1 and CDR2: KGHDR, SFDVKD. In nucleotides, the CDR3 is TGTGCCACCGCAGGGGTGAACGATGGCTACACCTTC. It yields the protein CATAGVNDGYTF.

This chain connects TRBV25-1 to TRBJ2-5; 14 nucleotides match TRBD2. The J segment lost 4 bases and the V segment lost 3 bases, leaving 7 bases of the junction unmatched. CDR3 size: 17 residues. Germline V gene data show CDR1 as MGHDK and CDR2 as SYGVNS. This CDR3 is CASSDPGLAGVGETQYF. The CDR3 nucleotides are TGTGCCAGCAGTGACCCGGGACTAGCGGGAGTTGGAGAGACCCAGTACTTC. The full variable domain, rest sourced from reference TRBV25-1 and TRBJ2-5, is EADIYQTPRYLVIGTGKKITLECSQTMGHDKMYWYQQDPGMELHLIHYSYGVNSTEKGDLSSESTVSRIRTEHFPLTLESARPSHTSQYLCASSDPGLAGVGETQYFGPGTRLLVL.

The chain carries TRBV7-9 and TRBJ1-4; D gene ambiguous. CDR1 and CDR2 (germline): SEHNR, FQNEAQ (reference sequence). V lost 5 bases and J lost 4, with 5 bases in between. The CDR3 totals 12 residues. The CDR3 nucleotides are TGTGCCAGCAGCCCTAGTAATGAAAAACTGTTTTTT. Its translation is CASSPSNEKLFF. The variable domain in full, with the rest retrieved from reference TRBV7-9 and TRBJ1-4, is DTGVSQNPRHKITKRGQNVTFRCDPISEHNRLYWYRQTLGQGPEFLTYFQNEAQLEKSRLLSDRFSAERPKGSFSTLEIQRTEQGDSAMYLCASSPSNEKLFFGSGTQLSVL.

V is TRBV28 and J is TRBJ2-2; a possible D gene is TRBD2 (5 bases). Germline loops: CDR1 MDHEN, CDR2 SYDVKM. This CDR3 comprises 13 residues. The V and J ends lost 8 bases and 0 bases respectively, with 7 bases between them. The CDR3 loop is CASWTANTGELFF. CDR3 bases: TGTGCCAGCTGGACTGCGAACACCGGGGAGCTGTTTTTT. The whole variable domain, remainder taken from reference TRBV28 and TRBJ2-2, is DVKVTQSSRYLVKRTGEKVFLECVQDMDHENMFWYRQDPGLGLRLIYFSYDVKMKEKGDIPEGYSVSREKKERFSLILESASTNQTSMYLCASWTANTGELFFGEGSRLTVL.

V and J are TRBV13 and TRBJ2-1; D gene uncertain. Trimming removed 3 bases from V and 4 bases from J, with 10 bases in between. Germline V gene sequence: CDR1 PRHDT, CDR2 FYEKMQ (reference sequence). CDR3 length: 14 amino acids. In DNA form, the CDR3 reads TGTGCCAGCAGCTTCCCAGGAAAATACAATGAGCAGTTCTTC. Translating gives CASSFPGKYNEQFF.

The chain is built from TRBV3-1 (or the pseudogene TRBV3-2) and TRBJ1-4; 9 bases align to TRBD1. V gave up 4 bases and J gave up 0 bases; unmatched junction bases: 9. The CDR3 loop spans 18 amino acids. CDR1 is LGHDT, CDR2 YNNKEL, per germline (reference sequence). The chain's CDR3 is CASSPLTGGFATNEKLFF. Here the CDR3 DNA reads TGTGCCAGCAGCCCGCTCACAGGGGGCTTTGCAACTAATGAAAAACTGTTTTTT.

The chain is built from TRBV29-1 and TRBJ2-3, with 12 nucleotides matching TRBD2. Germline V gene sequence: CDR1 SQVTM, CDR2 ANQGSEA. This CDR3 is built from 14 residues. V shed 7 bases and J 4 bases; nucleotides not matched to a gene: 6. The CDR3 protein is CSAQTSGGADTQYF. CDR3 DNA: TGCAGCGCCCAGACTAGCGGGGGAGCAGATACGCAGTATTTT.